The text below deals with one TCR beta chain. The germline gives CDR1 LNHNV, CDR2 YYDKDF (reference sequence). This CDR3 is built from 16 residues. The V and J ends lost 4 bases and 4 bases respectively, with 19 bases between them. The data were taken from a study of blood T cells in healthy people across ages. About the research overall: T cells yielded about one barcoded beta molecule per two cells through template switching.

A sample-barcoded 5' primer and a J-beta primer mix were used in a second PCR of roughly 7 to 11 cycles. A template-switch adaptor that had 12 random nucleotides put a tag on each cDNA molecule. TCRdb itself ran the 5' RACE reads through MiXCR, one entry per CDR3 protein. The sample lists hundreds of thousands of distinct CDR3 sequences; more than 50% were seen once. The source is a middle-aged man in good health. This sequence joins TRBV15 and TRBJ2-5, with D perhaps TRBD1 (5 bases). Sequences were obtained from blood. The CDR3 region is CATSTRSDSLGETQYF. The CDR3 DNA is TGTGCCACCAGCACCCGATCTGACAGCCTTGGAGAGACCCAGTACTTC.